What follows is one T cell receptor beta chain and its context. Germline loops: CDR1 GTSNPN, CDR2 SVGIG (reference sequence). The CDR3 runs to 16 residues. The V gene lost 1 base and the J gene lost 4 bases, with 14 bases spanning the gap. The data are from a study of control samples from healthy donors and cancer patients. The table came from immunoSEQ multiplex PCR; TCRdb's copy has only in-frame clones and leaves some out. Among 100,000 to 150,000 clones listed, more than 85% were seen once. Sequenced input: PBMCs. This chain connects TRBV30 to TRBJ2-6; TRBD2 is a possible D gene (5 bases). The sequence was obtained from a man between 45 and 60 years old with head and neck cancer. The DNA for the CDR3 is TGTGCCTGGAGTGCCACCAGGACTCTGGGGGCCAACGTCCTGACTTTC. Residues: CAWSATRTLGANVLTF.